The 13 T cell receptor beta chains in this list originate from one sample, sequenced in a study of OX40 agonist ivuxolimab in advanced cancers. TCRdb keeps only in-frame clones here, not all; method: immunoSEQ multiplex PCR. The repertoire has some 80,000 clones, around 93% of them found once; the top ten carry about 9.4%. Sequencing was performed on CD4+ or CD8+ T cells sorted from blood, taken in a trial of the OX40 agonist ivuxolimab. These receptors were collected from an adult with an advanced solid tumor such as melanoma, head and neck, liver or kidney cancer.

The CDR3 reads CASTAGTSVYNEQFF. CDR3 DNA sequence: TGTGCCAGCACTGCCGGGACTAGCGTCTACAATGAGCAGTTCTTC. V usage is TRBV27 and J usage is TRBJ2-1; the match to TRBD2 covers 10 bases. Germline CDR1 is MNHEY and CDR2 is SMNVEV (reference sequence). This CDR3 region has 15 residues. The V and J ends lost 7 bases and 3 bases, in that order; junction bases with no gene match: 6.

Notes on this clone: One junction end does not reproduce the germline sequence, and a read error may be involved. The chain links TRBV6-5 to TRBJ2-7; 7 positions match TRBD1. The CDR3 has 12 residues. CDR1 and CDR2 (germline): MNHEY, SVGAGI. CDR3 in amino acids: CASSAHRDSELF. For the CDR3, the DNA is TGTGCCAGCAGTGCCCACCGGGACAGCGAACTCTTC.

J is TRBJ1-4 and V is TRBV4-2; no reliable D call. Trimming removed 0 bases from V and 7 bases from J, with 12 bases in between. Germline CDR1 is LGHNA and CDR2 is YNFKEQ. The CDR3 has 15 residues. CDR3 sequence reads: CASSQDELGGEKLFF. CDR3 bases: TGTGCCAGCAGCCAAGATGAGCTGGGAGGTGAAAAACTGTTTTTT.

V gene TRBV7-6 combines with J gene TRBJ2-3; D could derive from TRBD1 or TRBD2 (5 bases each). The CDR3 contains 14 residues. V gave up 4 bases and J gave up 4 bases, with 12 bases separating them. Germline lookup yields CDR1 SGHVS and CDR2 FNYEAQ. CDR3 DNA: TGTGCCAGCAGCTCCCCGGGGCAGGCAGATACGCAGTATTTT. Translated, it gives CASSSPGQADTQYF.

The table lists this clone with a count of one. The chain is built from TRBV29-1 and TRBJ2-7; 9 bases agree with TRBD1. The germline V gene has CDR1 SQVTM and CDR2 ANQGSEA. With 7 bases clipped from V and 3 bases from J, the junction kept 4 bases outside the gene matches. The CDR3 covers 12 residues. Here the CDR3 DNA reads TGCAGCGGAGGGACAGGGAACTACGAGCAGTACTTC. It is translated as CSGGTGNYEQYF.

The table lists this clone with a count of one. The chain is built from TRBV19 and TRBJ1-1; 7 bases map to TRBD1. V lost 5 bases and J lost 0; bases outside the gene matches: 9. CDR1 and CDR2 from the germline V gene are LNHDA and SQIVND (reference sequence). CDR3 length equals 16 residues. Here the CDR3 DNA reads TGTGCCAGTAGTCCATCCAGGGGGGCCATGAACACTGAAGCTTTCTTT. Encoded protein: CASSPSRGAMNTEAFF.

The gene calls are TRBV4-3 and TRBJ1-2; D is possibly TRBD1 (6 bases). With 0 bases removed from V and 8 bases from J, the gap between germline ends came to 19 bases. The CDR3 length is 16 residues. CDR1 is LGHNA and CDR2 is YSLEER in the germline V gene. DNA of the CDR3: TGCGCCAGCAGCCAAGAGATACCGCAGGGGTGGAGCGGCTACACCTTC. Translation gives CASSQEIPQGWSGYTF.

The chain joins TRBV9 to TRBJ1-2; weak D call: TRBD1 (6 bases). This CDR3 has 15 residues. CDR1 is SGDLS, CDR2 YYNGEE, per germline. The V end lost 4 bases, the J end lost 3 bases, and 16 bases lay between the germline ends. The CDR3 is CASSPPEQGDYGYTF. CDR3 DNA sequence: TGTGCCAGCAGCCCCCCTGAACAGGGTGACTATGGCTACACCTTC.

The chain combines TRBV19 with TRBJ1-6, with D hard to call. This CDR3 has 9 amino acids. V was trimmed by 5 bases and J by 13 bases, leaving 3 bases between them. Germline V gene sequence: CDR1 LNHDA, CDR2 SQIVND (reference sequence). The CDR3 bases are TGTGCCAGTAGTCCCCCCCTCCACTTT. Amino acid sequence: CASSPPLHF.

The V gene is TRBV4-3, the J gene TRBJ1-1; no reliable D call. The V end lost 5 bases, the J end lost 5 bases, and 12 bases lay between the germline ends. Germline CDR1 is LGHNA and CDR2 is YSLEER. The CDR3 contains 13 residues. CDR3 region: CASSSLLRTEAFF. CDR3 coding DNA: TGCGCCAGCAGCTCACTCCTGAGGACTGAAGCTTTCTTT.

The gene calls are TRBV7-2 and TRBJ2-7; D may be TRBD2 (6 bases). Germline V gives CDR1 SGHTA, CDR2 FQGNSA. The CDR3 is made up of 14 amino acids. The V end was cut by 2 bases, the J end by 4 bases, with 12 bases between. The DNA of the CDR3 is TGTGCCAGCAGCTTATTTCTAGCGCCTTACGAGCAGTACTTC. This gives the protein CASSLFLAPYEQYF.

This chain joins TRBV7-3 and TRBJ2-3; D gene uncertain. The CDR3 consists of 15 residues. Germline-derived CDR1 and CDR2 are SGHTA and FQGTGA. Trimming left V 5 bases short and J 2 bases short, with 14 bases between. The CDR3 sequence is CASSPAGSYTDTQYF. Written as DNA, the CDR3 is TGTGCCAGCAGCCCGGCCGGGTCCTACACAGATACGCAGTATTTT.

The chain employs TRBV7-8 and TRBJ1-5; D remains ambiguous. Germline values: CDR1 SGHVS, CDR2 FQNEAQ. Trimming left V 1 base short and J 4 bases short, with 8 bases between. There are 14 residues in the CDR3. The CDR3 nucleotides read TGTGCCAGCAGCTTAGTTTCTGGGAATCAGCCCCAGCATTTT. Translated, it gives CASSLVSGNQPQHF.